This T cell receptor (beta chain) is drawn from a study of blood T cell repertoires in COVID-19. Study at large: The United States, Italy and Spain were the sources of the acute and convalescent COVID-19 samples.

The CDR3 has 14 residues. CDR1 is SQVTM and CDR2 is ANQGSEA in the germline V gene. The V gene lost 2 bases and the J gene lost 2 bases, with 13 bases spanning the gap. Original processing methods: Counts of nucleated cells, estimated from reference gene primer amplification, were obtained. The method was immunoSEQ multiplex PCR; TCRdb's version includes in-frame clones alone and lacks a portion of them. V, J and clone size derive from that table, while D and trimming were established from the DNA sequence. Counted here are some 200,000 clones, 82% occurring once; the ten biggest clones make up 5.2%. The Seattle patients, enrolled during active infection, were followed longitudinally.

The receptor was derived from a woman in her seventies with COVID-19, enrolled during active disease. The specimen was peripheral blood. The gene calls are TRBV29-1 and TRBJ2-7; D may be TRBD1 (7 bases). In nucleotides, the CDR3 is TGCAGCGTTGAAACCAGGGGGGTGGCCTACGAGCAGTACTTC. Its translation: CSVETRGVAYEQYF.